This T cell receptor (beta chain) was captured in a study of technical replicates of blood from several donors. With V trimmed by 1 base and J by 5 bases, 7 bases remained unmatched. CDR1 and CDR2 (germline): MGHRA, YSYEKL. The CDR3 is 16 amino acids. The table came from immunoSEQ multiplex PCR; TCRdb's copy has only in-frame clones and leaves some out. The profile shows tens of thousands of clones, roughly 88% of them singletons. The chain is built from TRBV4-1 and TRBJ2-5; 10 nucleotides line up with TRBD2. The sequenced material came from PBMCs. The clonotype originates from a human donor in good health. Some clones in this sample may be carry-over from other donors' samples. CDR3 coding DNA: TGCGCCAGCAGCCAAGGGAGCGGGGGGGCTTGGGAGACCCAGTACTTC. Translation gives CASSQGSGGAWETQYF.